Included here is one T cell receptor beta chain sequence, with context. Source study methods: Amplification of reference gene primers provided the estimated nucleated cell counts. Sequencing was performed with immunoSEQ multiplex PCR; in TCRdb, only in-frame clones are kept and a portion is missing. V, J and clone size are those of that table, while D and trimming were read from the DNA. Found here are 190,000 or so clones, roughly 81% of them singletons; the top ten hold 10% to 15%. The data were taken from a study of blood T cell repertoires in COVID-19. Study summary: The study drew acute and convalescent COVID-19 samples from the United States, Italy and Spain.

This CDR3 comprises 10 residues. Germline loops: CDR1 SNHLY, CDR2 FYNNEI. Trimming took off 6 bases at V and 7 bases at J, with 7 bases between the two ends. Seattle-derived patients entered the study during active infection and were followed longitudinally. Specimen: peripheral blood. The TCR comes from a woman older than 75 with COVID-19, enrolled during active disease. The chain has TRBV2 and TRBJ2-7; no firm D call. The CDR3 spells CASRGPEQYF. DNA for the CDR3: TGTGCCAGCAGGGGCCCGGAGCAGTACTTC.